The sequence of this T cell receptor beta chain was determined in a study of T cell changes during pregnancy in multiple sclerosis (dated by TCRdb to between 2019 and 2020). For the study in its entirety: In women with multiple sclerosis, the researchers looked at how the T cell repertoire shifted as pregnancy progressed.

Library preparation employed the immunoSEQ multiplex PCR assay. In its TCRdb copy, this immuneACCESS table keeps in-frame sequences only and misses some clones. Where compared with another copy, unresolved V genes explain less than half of these, and the others have no known cause. Recorded for this sample are approximately 66,000 clones; 92% of them occurred a single time. 1.5% to 2.5% of the sample is taken by the ten largest. Regarding this clone: Its antigen is currently not known. No much larger clonotype is one base removed from it; base qualities were not supplied.

The CDR3 runs 11 residues from the cysteine to the phenylalanine. Here the CDR3 DNA is all that survives: 33 bases in frame from base 1. The germline V gene (reference sequence) provides CDR1 DFQATT and CDR2 SNEGSKA. V is cut by 5 bases and J by 5 bases, and the space between the germline ends is 9 bases. The sequence derives from a female donor in good health, enrolled as a control in a pregnancy study. The source was peripheral blood, collected in the third trimester of pregnancy. The chain employs TRBV20-1 and TRBJ2-5; confidence is insufficient to name the D gene. CDR3 sequence: CSAPLSETQYF. In nucleotide form, the sequence is TGCAGTGCTCCTCTTTCGGAGACCCAGTACTTC.